Following are 26 T cell receptor beta chains from one sample sequenced in a study of PD-1 blockade in classical Hodgkin lymphoma. Sequenced by immunoSEQ multiplex PCR; TCRdb stores in-frame clones only, minus some. Of about 37,000 clones detected, around 80% appear once; the ten largest clones hold about 16%. Following autologous stem cell transplantation, relapse occurred in every patient, and exposure to brentuximab vedotin varied. The source was peripheral blood mononuclear cells (PBMCs), collected before the second cycle of nivolumab. These receptors all stem from a human donor with classical Hodgkin lymphoma.

This chain uses TRBV7-6 with TRBJ2-3; D perhaps matches TRBD2 (7 bases). Deletions cut 5 bases from V and 3 bases from J, with 12 bases between. CDR1 and CDR2 (germline): SGHVS, FNYEAQ. This CDR3 is 14 amino acids long. CDR3: CASSRGAGTDTQYF. The CDR3 DNA sequence: TGTGCCAGCAGCCGGGGGGCCGGGACAGATACGCAGTATTTT.

By share, this clone ranks as medium-sized. The J gene is TRBJ1-2, the V gene TRBV29-1; no definite D call. The CDR3 has 12 residues. In germline, CDR1 is SQVTM, CDR2 ANQGSEA. Trimming pared 6 bases from V and 4 bases from J, leaving 12 bases between. The CDR3 sequence: CSVVGSSYGYTF. The DNA for the CDR3 is TGCAGCGTGGTGGGGTCCTCCTATGGCTACACCTTC. Together with reference TRBV29-1 and TRBJ1-2, the CDR3 gives the full variable domain: SAVISQKPSRDICQRGTSLTIQCQVDSQVTMMFWYRQQPGQSLTLIATANQGSEATYESGFVIDKFPISRPNLTFSTLTVSNMSPEDSSIYLCSVVGSSYGYTFGSGTRLTVV.

V is TRBV9 and J is TRBJ2-5; possibly TRBD2 for D (6 bases). The ends were cut back, 3 bases at V and 2 bases at J, with 14 bases in the middle. This CDR3 has 15 amino acids. Germline-derived CDR1 and CDR2 are SGDLS and YYNGEE. The DNA for the CDR3 is TGTGCCAGCAGCGGGGACTCACAGCCTCAAGAGACCCAGTACTTC. As protein: CASSGDSQPQETQYF.

This CDR3 is CASSQGRQGFYEQYF. The CDR3 DNA reads as TGTGCCAGCAGCCAAGGTCGGCAGGGATTCTACGAGCAGTACTTC. The gene calls are TRBV14 and TRBJ2-7, with a tentative D call TRBD1 (5 bases). Looked up from germline, CDR1 is SGHDN and CDR2 is FVKESK. Trimming removed 1 base at V and 3 bases at J, with 13 bases between. CDR3 length: 15 amino acids.

V and J are TRBV9 and TRBJ1-2; no firm D call. From germline, CDR1 is SGDLS and CDR2 YYNGEE. The CDR3 is 14 residues long. Trimming stripped 6 bases from V and 2 bases from J, with 14 bases between. The CDR3 region is CASTEGGWNYGYTF. CDR3 DNA: TGTGCCAGCACCGAAGGAGGGTGGAACTATGGCTACACCTTC.

In regard to this clone: In the same sample, other DNA sequences code for this CDR3. The chain is built from TRBV7-6 and TRBJ1-1; 7 bases are a match to TRBD1. Germline CDR1 and CDR2: SGHVS and FNYEAQ. CDR3 length equals 14 residues. The trim removed 5 bases at V and 2 bases at J, leaving 5 bases unmatched. The CDR3 nucleotides are TGTGCCAGCAGCGCTTACAGGGGAAACACTGAAGCTTTCTTT. This translates into CASSAYRGNTEAFF.

The chain employs TRBV7-9 and TRBJ1-3; D is possibly TRBD1 (5 bases). The V gene lost 11 bases and the J gene lost 0 bases, with 14 bases spanning the gap. This CDR3 has 14 residues. The germline V gene encodes CDR1 SEHNR and CDR2 FQNEAQ (reference sequence). CDR3 sequence (DNA): TGTGCCCTCGAAAAGGGGATCTCTGGAAACACCATATATTTT. This gives the protein CALEKGISGNTIYF. The complete variable domain, with remaining parts taken from reference TRBV7-9 and TRBJ1-3, reads DTGVSQNPRHKITKRGQNVTFRCDPISEHNRLYWYRQTLGQGPEFLTYFQNEAQLEKSRLLSDRFSAERPKGSFSTLEIQRTEQGDSAMYLCALEKGISGNTIYFGEGSWLTVV.

The CDR3 region has the DNA TGTGCCAGCTCACCACGGACAGCCCCGGATTCACCCCTCCACTTT. Translation: CASSPRTAPDSPLHF. The chain joins TRBV18 to TRBJ1-6; D might be TRBD1 (6 bases). The CDR3 has 15 amino acids. Germline-derived CDR1 and CDR2 are KGHSH and LQKENI. Trimming took off 1 base at V and 8 bases at J, with 12 bases between the two ends.

This chain joins TRBV10-2 and TRBJ2-7, with 11 bases lining up with TRBD1. Germline CDR1 WSHSY, CDR2 SAAADI. V dropped 5 bases and J dropped 3; count of bases not matched to a gene: 3. CDR3 length equals 14 residues. The CDR3 reads CASSLGTGGYEQYF. CDR3 nucleotides: TGCGCCAGCAGTCTCGGGACAGGGGGCTACGAGCAGTACTTC.

This sequence joins TRBV27 and TRBJ2-7; TRBD1 aligns across 11 bases. V trimming: 0 bases; J trimming: 6 bases; junction bases outside the gene matches: 4. CDR1 is MNHEY, CDR2 SMNVEV, per germline (reference sequence). The CDR3 totals 15 residues. CDR3 region: CASSLSGQGAGEQYF. In DNA, the CDR3 is TGTGCCAGCAGTTTATCAGGACAGGGGGCGGGCGAGCAGTACTTC.

There are many counts of this clone. The V call is TRBV11-2, the J call TRBJ1-1; D ambiguous. Germline V gene data show CDR1 as SGHAT and CDR2 as FQNNGV. The CDR3 spans 13 residues. Deletions cut 3 bases from V and 1 base from J, with 6 bases between. Here the CDR3 DNA reads TGTGCCAGCAGCTTCACGTCGAACACTGAAGCTTTCTTT. Residues: CASSFTSNTEAFF.

This clone occurred once. The chain recombines TRBV5-5 with TRBJ2-1, with 10 bases identical to TRBD1. This CDR3 has 14 amino acids. V lost 3 bases and J lost 8; bases outside the gene matches: 5. The V gene's germline CDR1 is SGHKS and CDR2 YYEKEE (reference sequence). CDR3 sequence reads: CASSSRTGGDEQFF. In DNA, the CDR3 is TGTGCCAGCAGCTCACGGACAGGGGGGGATGAGCAGTTCTTC.

The rearrangement joins TRBV27 to TRBJ2-2; 10 positions agree with TRBD1. V gave up 4 bases and J gave up 7 bases; unmatched junction bases: 6. Germline values: CDR1 MNHEY, CDR2 SMNVEV (reference sequence). This CDR3 contains 15 residues. CDR3 nucleotide sequence: TGTGCCAGCAGTTCCACGACAGGGGGCAGCGGGGAGCTGTTTTTT. Translation gives CASSSTTGGSGELFF.

This sequence joins TRBV19 and TRBJ1-2; D is perhaps TRBD1 (5 bases). Germline values: CDR1 LNHDA, CDR2 SQIVND (reference sequence). Trimming shortened V by 2 bases and J by 4 bases, and 11 bases separated the two germline ends. The CDR3 consists of 14 residues. The CDR3 region is CASSIQGLGYGYTF. In nucleotides, the CDR3 is TGTGCCAGTAGTATACAGGGACTGGGCTATGGCTACACCTTC. The full variable domain, rest sourced from reference TRBV19 and TRBJ1-2, is DGGITQSPKYLFRKEGQNVTLSCEQNLNHDAMYWYRQDPGQGLRLIYYSQIVNDFQKGDIAEGYSVSREKKESFPLTVTSAQKNPTAFYLCASSIQGLGYGYTFGSGTRLTVV.

The chain has TRBV19 and TRBJ2-3; TRBD2 matches at 11 bases. Germline V gene data show CDR1 as LNHDA and CDR2 as SQIVND (reference sequence). Unmatched junction bases numbered 7, after V lost 5 bases and J lost 3 bases. The length of the CDR3 is 16 residues. CDR3 DNA: TGTGCCAGTAGTGTCTATAGCGGGGGGGCGACAGATACGCAGTATTTT. Protein sequence: CASSVYSGGATDTQYF.

This sequence joins TRBV10-3 and TRBJ1-5, with D perhaps TRBD1 (6 bases). Looked up from germline, CDR1 is ENHRY and CDR2 is SYGVKD. The CDR3 totals 16 residues. V lost 2 bases and J 1 base, leaving 12 bases between the germline ends. The CDR3 DNA is TGTGCCATCAGTGAGGGGGGCGCGGACAGCAATCAGCCCCAGCATTTT. Amino acids: CAISEGGADSNQPQHF.

The chain links TRBV5-8 to TRBJ2-5; no clear D gene. Between the trimmed V and J ends, which lost 0 bases and 7 bases, there was a span of 10 bases. The CDR3 runs 13 residues. CDR1 SGHTS and CDR2 YDEGEE come from the germline V gene. CDR3 in amino acids: CASSLDAPPTQYF. Written as DNA, the CDR3 is TGTGCCAGCAGCTTGGATGCACCGCCGACCCAGTACTTC.

This chain links TRBV11-2 with TRBJ2-3; 8 bases are a match to TRBD2. The CDR3 has 15 amino acids. CDR1 is SGHAT and CDR2 is FQNNGV in the germline V gene. The V segment lost 3 bases and the J segment 5 bases; nucleotides outside the gene matches: 7. The CDR3 protein is CASSLRGGRGDTQYF. In DNA form, the CDR3 reads TGTGCCAGCAGCTTGCGCGGGGGGCGGGGAGATACGCAGTATTTT.

This clone came up a few times. The CDR3 region is CASRSQLFGETPLHF. For the CDR3, the DNA is TGTGCCAGCAGGAGCCAACTCTTCGGGGAGACACCCCTCCACTTT. The V gene is TRBV5-4, the J gene TRBJ1-6; D not resolved. From germline, CDR1 is SGHNT and CDR2 YYREEE (reference sequence). The CDR3 sequence is 15 residues long. V shed 5 bases and J shed 11 bases, with 20 bases lying between them.

The chain carries TRBV2 and TRBJ1-3; tentative D call: TRBD1 (5 bases). V lost 1 base to trimming and J lost 0 bases, with 10 bases between them. This CDR3 comprises 16 residues. Germline lookup yields CDR1 SNHLY and CDR2 FYNNEI. In DNA, the CDR3 is TGTGCCAGCAGTGAAGAACAGGCCAGCTCTGGAAACACCATATATTTT. It yields the protein CASSEEQASSGNTIYF.

The J gene is TRBJ2-1, the V gene TRBV15; no clear D gene. Germline V CDR1 and CDR2: LNHNV, YYDKDF (reference sequence). The CDR3 totals 12 residues. Trimming pared 3 bases from V and 10 bases from J, leaving 10 bases between. The CDR3 sequence is CATSRARLEQFF. The DNA for the CDR3 is TGTGCCACCAGCAGGGCTAGGCTGGAGCAGTTCTTC.

This clone appeared once. J is TRBJ1-1 and V is TRBV12-5; TRBD1 matches 9 bases. Germline loops: CDR1 LGHNT, CDR2 FRNRAP. With V trimmed by 3 bases and J by 4 bases, 9 bases remained unmatched. The CDR3 is 16 amino acids. CDR3 sequence (DNA): TGTGCTAGTGGTTTCGGGACAGGGAGTTTGGGCACTGAAGCTTTCTTT. This encodes CASGFGTGSLGTEAFF.

This clone was seen a few times. The chain uses TRBV14 and TRBJ2-1; no reliable D call. This CDR3 has 16 amino acids. The V end lost 5 bases, the J end lost 4 bases, and 18 bases lay between the germline ends. CDR1 SGHDN and CDR2 FVKESK come from the germline V gene. CDR3 nucleotides: TGTGCCAGCAGCTCCCCCCGGTCAACAGCTTACAATGAGCAGTTCTTC. Amino acid sequence: CASSSPRSTAYNEQFF.

Notes on this clone: The junction departs from the called germline gene at one end, perhaps through a read error. This rearrangement joins TRBV4-3 to TRBJ2-3; 7 nucleotides line up with TRBD1. The length of the CDR3 is 15 residues. Germline CDR1 is LGHNA and CDR2 is YSLEER. The CDR3, as DNA: TGCGCCAGCAGCCAACCGACAGGGTACACAGATGCGCAGTATTTT. Translation: CASSQPTGYTDAQYF.

In its sample, this clone was seen once. The chain has TRBV29-1 and TRBJ1-4, with D unresolved. The germline V gene encodes CDR1 SQVTM and CDR2 ANQGSEA. Trimming pared 4 bases from V and 0 bases from J, leaving 9 bases between. The CDR3 has 14 amino acids. The CDR3 loop reads CSVGTVATNEKLFF. The CDR3 region has the DNA TGCAGCGTTGGGACGGTCGCAACTAATGAAAAACTGTTTTTT.

V is TRBV11-2 and J is TRBJ2-1; 7 bases line up with TRBD2. Germline trimming cut 6 bases from V and 6 bases from J; bases unmatched to any gene: 5. The length of the CDR3 is 13 residues. CDR1 and CDR2 from the germline V gene are SGHAT and FQNNGV. This CDR3 reads CASSQWGGNEQFF. The CDR3 nucleotides are TGTGCCAGCAGTCAGTGGGGGGGCAATGAGCAGTTCTTC.